The 24 T cell receptor beta chains reported below all come from one sample, sequenced in a study of regulatory T cells in long-lasting Graves disease. Time point: newly diagnosed GD, antithyroid drugs for less than 3 months. Scientists built the TCR library using RNA that was extracted from PBMCs. Investigators prepared the TCR beta libraries by applying iRepertoire HTBI primers and Arm-PCR of CDR3 regions. MiXCR, applied by TCRdb to the multiplex PCR reads, yields one record per CDR3 protein. The table has 370,000 or so distinct CDR3 sequences, around 15% seen once. This sample also appeared in a second study, on T cells in Graves' hyperthyroidism and ophthalmopathy.

The material was peripheral blood mononuclear cells (PBMCs), obtained at new diagnosis, from a patient treated with antithyroid drugs. The source of these receptors is a woman aged 18-29 years with Graves disease.

This clonotype was detected ten times or more. The chain recombines TRBV5-5 with TRBJ2-7, with no clear D. Germline V gene data show CDR1 as SGHKS and CDR2 as YYEKEE (reference sequence). V dropped 0 bases and J dropped 3 bases, with 7 bases sitting between them. CDR3 length equals 13 residues. The CDR3 DNA reads as TGTGCCAGCAGCTTGGTCACAGTCTACGAGCAGTACTTC. The encoded protein is CASSLVTVYEQYF.

This clonotype was recorded once. This sequence may be a read error, since a much larger clone differs from it by one base. The V call is TRBV24-1, the J call TRBJ2-7; D is unresolved. The CDR3 totals 19 residues. Germline assignment: CDR1 KGHDR and CDR2 SFDVKD. V lost 1 base and J 6 bases, leaving 27 bases between the germline ends. The CDR3 reads CATSDFLLAPETPACEQYF. In DNA form, the CDR3 reads TGTGCCACCAGTGATTTTCTCTTGGCTCCTGAAACTCCAGCCTGCGAGCAGTACTTC.

This clonotype was seen more than once but under ten times. This chain links TRBV9 with TRBJ2-2; D gene uncertain. Trimming removed 3 bases from V and 6 bases from J, with 15 bases in between. The V gene's germline CDR1 is SGDLS and CDR2 YYNGEE. This CDR3 spans 15 amino acids. This chain's CDR3 is CASSALSSDAGELFF. CDR3 in DNA: TGTGCCAGCAGCGCACTAAGTTCGGACGCCGGGGAGCTGTTTTTT.

This clonotype occurred many times. The chain couples TRBV29-1 to TRBJ2-7; D might be TRBD1 (5 bases). There are 14 residues in the CDR3. Trimming stripped 3 bases from V and 1 base from J, with 13 bases between. Germline V gene data show CDR1 as SQVTM and CDR2 as ANQGSEA. CDR3 residues: CSVETDTASYEQYF. CDR3 nucleotides: TGCAGCGTTGAGACGGACACCGCTTCCTACGAGCAGTACTTC.

This clonotype was seen ten or more times. The chain links TRBV28 to TRBJ1-1; weak D call: TRBD1 (6 bases). The CDR3 extends over 13 amino acids. CDR1 and CDR2 (germline): MDHEN, SYDVKM. Trimming cost V 6 bases and J 5 bases, with 13 bases left between them. DNA for the CDR3: TGTGCCAGCAGCCCGGGGGGGACAACTGAAGCTTTCTTT. Its translation is CASSPGGTTEAFF.

This clonotype was counted ten times or more. One end of the junction does not line up with germline, which may come from a read error. The rearrangement joins TRBV28 to TRBJ1-1; unclear D gene. Germline CDR1 reads MDHEN; CDR2 reads SYDVKM. CDR3 length equals 14 residues. CDR3 in DNA: TGCGCCAGCAGTGCTCGAGGCAGAAACACTGAAGCTTTCTTT. Protein: CASSARGRNTEAFF.

On this clonotype itself: Compared with germline, one end of the junction differs, possibly owing to a read error. The chain has TRBV7-2 and TRBJ2-3, with unresolved D. The CDR3 length is 12 residues. In germline, CDR1 is SGHTA, CDR2 FQGNSA. The CDR3 DNA is TGTGCCGGCAGTTACAGTACAGATACGCAGTATTTT. Translation: CAGSYSTDTQYF.

This clonotype was detected many times. The chain couples TRBV5-1 to TRBJ1-1; D remains unclear. The germline CDR1 and CDR2 sequences are SGHRS and YFSETQ. This CDR3 has 14 amino acids. V was pared by 5 bases and J by 1 base, with 12 bases between. The CDR3 nucleotides read TGCGCCAGCAGATCCGCCGACACGAACACTGAAGCTTTCTTT. This gives the protein CASRSADTNTEAFF.

V usage is TRBV7-9 and J usage is TRBJ2-7, with D maybe TRBD2 (6 bases). Trimming took 5 bases from V and 6 from J, leaving 17 bases between them. Germline CDR1 is SEHNR and CDR2 is FQNEAQ (reference sequence). This CDR3 comprises 14 residues. The CDR3 DNA reads TGTGCCAGCAGCGACGGGACTTACACCCTCGAGCAGTACTTC. Translation: CASSDGTYTLEQYF.

This clonotype has more than one count but fewer than ten. V is TRBV6-5 and J is TRBJ1-1, with D hard to call. CDR3 length: 13 residues. CDR1 and CDR2 (germline): MNHEY, SVGAGI. V lost 3 bases and J lost 1, with 6 bases in between. CDR3: CASSYRQNTEAFF. The CDR3 DNA reads as TGTGCCAGCAGTTATCGACAGAACACTGAAGCTTTCTTT.

The rearrangement uses TRBV19 and TRBJ1-5; unclear D gene. V gave up 1 base and J gave up 2 bases, with 12 bases separating them. This CDR3 has 16 residues. Germline CDR1 is LNHDA and CDR2 is SQIVND (reference sequence). The CDR3 loop reads CASSIAQSRRNQPQHF. The CDR3, as DNA: TGTGCCAGTAGTATAGCACAGTCAAGGCGCAATCAGCCCCAGCATTTT.

This clonotype was counted many times. This chain connects TRBV5-6 to TRBJ2-2; D is ambiguous. Germline loops: CDR1 SGHDT, CDR2 YYEEEE. V dropped 0 bases and J dropped 2 bases, with 8 bases sitting between them. The CDR3 has 15 amino acids. This CDR3 reads CASSLVRVNTGELFF. DNA of the CDR3: TGTGCCAGCAGCTTGGTTCGGGTTAACACCGGGGAGCTGTTTTTT.

This clonotype was counted ten times or more. The V and J genes are TRBV5-1 and TRBJ1-1, with D tentatively TRBD1 (5 bases). Per germline, CDR1 SGHRS and CDR2 YFSETQ. The V gene lost 5 bases and the J gene lost 1 base, with 12 bases spanning the gap. The CDR3 consists of 14 residues. In DNA, the CDR3 is TGCGCCAGCAGACCGTCGCAGGGGAACACTGAAGCTTTCTTT. It codes for CASRPSQGNTEAFF. The variable domain in full, completed from reference TRBV5-1 and TRBJ1-1, reads KAGVTQTPRYLIKTRGQQVTLSCSPISGHRSVSWYQQTPGQGLQFLFEYFSETQRNKGNFPGRFSGRQFSNSRSEMNVSTLELGDSALYLCASRPSQGNTEAFFGQGTRLTVV.

This clonotype was seen only a few times. J is TRBJ2-7 and V is TRBV10-2; 7 positions match TRBD2. V lost 1 base to trimming and J lost 5 bases; unmatched junction nucleotides: 8. From germline, CDR1 is WSHSY and CDR2 SAAADI. This CDR3 has 15 residues. CDR3: CASSELRGGIHEQYF. CDR3 nucleotides: TGCGCCAGCAGTGAGTTACGCGGGGGAATTCACGAGCAGTACTTC.

This clonotype was counted once. The chain couples TRBV3-1 to TRBJ1-5, with 7 bases identical to TRBD1. The CDR3 sequence is 16 residues long. V shed 6 bases and J 0 bases; nucleotides not matched to a gene: 8. The germline V gene has CDR1 LGHDT and CDR2 YNNKEL (reference sequence). This CDR3 is CASSYRTGYSNQPQHF. In DNA form, the CDR3 reads TGTGCCAGCAGTTACCGGACAGGTTATAGCAATCAGCCCCAGCATTTT.

Ten or more counts support this clonotype. This rearrangement joins TRBV11-1 to TRBJ2-1; weak D call: TRBD2 (6 bases). Deletions cut 1 base from V and 7 bases from J, with 11 bases between. The CDR3 is made up of 14 amino acids. Germline V gives CDR1 SGHAT, CDR2 FQDESV (reference sequence). Here the CDR3 reads CASSLGGGGNEQFF. The CDR3 DNA sequence: TGTGCCAGCAGCTTAGGTGGTGGGGGGAATGAGCAGTTCTTC.

The chain carries TRBV27 and TRBJ2-1; 7 bases fit TRBD2. Trimming cost V 4 bases and J 8 bases; bases outside gene matches: 11. CDR1 and CDR2 from the germline V gene are MNHEY and SMNVEV (reference sequence). The CDR3 spans 15 residues. CDR3 sequence: CASSSEGGLGDEQFF. The CDR3 coding sequence is TGTGCCAGCAGTTCAGAGGGAGGACTAGGGGATGAGCAGTTCTTC.

A note on this clonotype: Given a far larger clone just one base away, this is likely a sequencing read error. This chain joins TRBV11-2 and TRBJ2-7, with a possible D match to TRBD1 (6 bases). CDR1 SGHAT and CDR2 FQNNGV come from the germline V gene. CDR3 size: 15 residues. CDR3 DNA sequence: TGTGCCAGCAGCCTGACAGGACAATCCTCCTACAAGCAGTACTTC. Its translation: CASSLTGQSSYKQYF.

This clonotype has a handful of counts. The final CDR3 position lacks the conserved phenylalanine or tryptophan, pointing to a likely read error. Because the CDR3's place on the DNA is in doubt, the DNA is left out and the CDR3 is given as listed by TCRdb. This chain links TRBV12-3 or TRBV12-4 with TRBJ1-5. The CDR3 is 10 residues long, ends included. The CDR3 here is CASSLLPGGS.

This clonotype occurred many times. The J gene is TRBJ2-2, the V gene TRBV20-1; maybe TRBD2 (5 bases). Deletions cut 3 bases from V and 3 bases from J, with 8 bases between. This CDR3 contains 13 residues. Germline V CDR1 and CDR2: DFQATT, SNEGSKA (reference sequence). The CDR3 DNA sequence: TGCAGTGCTAGGTCCGGGGACACCGGGGAGCTGTTTTTT. Protein product: CSARSGDTGELFF.

This clonotype occurred many times. V is TRBV20-1 and J is TRBJ2-7; 9 nucleotides agree with TRBD1. CDR1 and CDR2 (germline): DFQATT, SNEGSKA (reference sequence). J was trimmed by 7 bases and V by 3 bases; bases with no gene match: 13. This CDR3 has 15 residues. The CDR3 coding sequence is TGCAGTGCTAGGCTCACGGGACAGGGCACTAGGGAGCAGTACTTC. This encodes CSARLTGQGTREQYF.

This clonotype was observed a handful of times. CDR3 sequence reads: CASSWTGSLLTYNSPLHF. The CDR3, as DNA: TGTGCCAGCAGCTGGACAGGGAGTTTACTGACCTATAATTCACCCCTCCACTTT. The chain combines TRBV4-2 with TRBJ1-6, with 8 positions matching TRBD1. After removal of 5 bases from V and 2 bases from J, the junction contained 11 bases not matched to a gene. The CDR3 loop spans 18 amino acids. Germline values: CDR1 LGHNA, CDR2 YNFKEQ.

This clonotype was seen a few times. The chain joins TRBV30 to TRBJ2-2; possibly TRBD2 for D (6 bases). Germline V gene data show CDR1 as GTSNPN and CDR2 as SVGIG (reference sequence). V was shortened by 2 bases and J by 2 bases, with 18 bases between the two germline ends. This CDR3 has 17 residues. The CDR3 sequence: CAWSFGGLRSNTGELFF. The DNA of the CDR3 is TGTGCCTGGAGTTTTGGCGGACTAAGATCCAACACCGGGGAGCTGTTTTTT.

This clonotype appeared many times. The chain combines TRBV11-2 with TRBJ2-3; no reliable D call. This CDR3 comprises 14 residues. Germline-derived CDR1 and CDR2 are SGHAT and FQNNGV. The V end lost 3 bases, the J end lost 6 bases, and 13 bases lay between the germline ends. The CDR3 bases are TGTGCCAGCAGCTTCGTGGCGTCGGCGGATACGCAGTATTTT. Its protein is CASSFVASADTQYF.